This T cell receptor beta chain is drawn from a study of T cells in localized non-small cell lung cancer. Profiling relied on immunoSEQ multiplex PCR, and the TCRdb table lists in-frame clones only, not all of them. The table lists 70,000 to 95,000 clones, more than 75% of them singletons. V lost 4 bases and J 0 bases, leaving 14 bases between the germline ends. Germline CDR1 reads SGDLS; CDR2 reads YYNGEE. This CDR3 is 16 amino acids long. The source is a woman aged 40 to 75 with stage II squamous cell lung carcinoma. The chain employs TRBV9 and TRBJ2-1; D uncertain. Sequencing used PBMCs, obtained before any cancer treatment. The DNA of the CDR3 is TGTGCCAGCAGCCCACCGAAGGCGAGCTCCTACAATGAGCAGTTCTTC. This translates into CASSPPKASSYNEQFF.